These 14 T cell receptor beta chains originate from one sample sequenced in a study of blood T cell repertoires in COVID-19. Assay: immunoSEQ multiplex PCR; the TCRdb copy retains only in-frame clones and omits some. Of 250,000 or so clones listed, over 70% are singletons. The specimen sequenced was peripheral blood. These receptors originate from a woman at least 80 years old with acute or convalescent COVID-19.

The V gene is TRBV15, the J gene TRBJ2-1; 10 bases are shared with TRBD2. The germline V gene encodes CDR1 LNHNV and CDR2 YYDKDF (reference sequence). This CDR3 has 20 amino acids. V shed 0 bases and J 3 bases; nucleotides not matched to a gene: 14. In nucleotides, the CDR3 is TGTGCCACCAGCAGAGATCCTAGCTTGAGGACTAGCGGTTTCTACAATGAGCAGTTCTTC. It yields the protein CATSRDPSLRTSGFYNEQFF. Complete variable domain (other parts from reference TRBV15 and TRBJ2-1): DAMVIQNPRYQVTQFGKPVTLSCSQTLNHNVMYWYQQKSSQAPKLLFHYYDKDFNNEADTPDNFQSRRPNTSFCFLDIRSPGLGDTAMYLCATSRDPSLRTSGFYNEQFFGPGTRLTVL.

This sequence joins TRBV30 and TRBJ2-7; possible D gene TRBD2, 5 bases. CDR1 is GTSNPN, CDR2 SVGIG, per germline (reference sequence). Trimming left V 0 bases short and J 3 bases short, with 12 bases between. The CDR3 totals 14 residues. The CDR3 coding sequence is TGTGCCTGGAGTGTCGAGGGATTCGGCTACGAGCAGTACTTC. Translated: CAWSVEGFGYEQYF.

This clone has only one observation. This chain connects TRBV4-1 to TRBJ1-1; D may be TRBD1 (5 bases). V lost 6 bases and J 5 bases, leaving 13 bases between the germline ends. This CDR3 spans 13 amino acids. Germline V lookup: CDR1 MGHRA, CDR2 YSYEKL. As DNA, the CDR3 is TGCGCCAGCAGTCGCTTCAGGGATACTGAAGCTTTCTTT. Translated: CASSRFRDTEAFF.

Here the CDR3 reads CASSQIGQASYNSPLHF. CDR3 nucleotide sequence: TGTGCCAGCAGCCAAATAGGACAGGCCTCCTATAATTCACCCCTCCACTTT. The chain links TRBV3-1 (or the pseudogene TRBV3-2) to TRBJ1-6; 7 bases match TRBD1. After removal of 2 bases from V and 0 bases from J, the junction contained 4 bases not matched to a gene. Per germline, CDR1 LGHDT and CDR2 YNNKEL (reference sequence). The CDR3 loop spans 17 amino acids.

The rearrangement uses TRBV4-1 and TRBJ2-7, with 7 bases identical to TRBD1. V lost 5 bases to trimming and J lost 3 bases; unmatched junction nucleotides: 4. CDR3 length: 13 residues. The germline CDR1 and CDR2 sequences are MGHRA and YSYEKL. CDR3 bases: TGCGCCAGCAGCTCTTGGGACAGCTACGAGCAGTACTTC. This sequence encodes CASSSWDSYEQYF.

The V and J genes are TRBV3-1 (or the pseudogene TRBV3-2) and TRBJ1-6; no definite D call. V lost 4 bases to trimming and J lost 17 bases, with 15 bases between them. Germline-derived CDR1 and CDR2 are LGHDT and YNNKEL (reference sequence). The CDR3 contains 12 residues. DNA of the CDR3: TGTGCCAGCAGCCTACAGACCGCCGTGGTCCACTTT. Translation: CASSLQTAVVHF.

The chain couples TRBV6-2 or TRBV6-3 to TRBJ1-6; 8 bases fit TRBD1. The CDR3 extends over 14 amino acids. The V gene's germline CDR1 is MNHEY and CDR2 SVGEGT. V trimming: 2 bases; J trimming: 10 bases; junction bases outside the gene matches: 4. The CDR3 reads CASSYLQGGSPLHF. The CDR3 DNA follows: TGTGCCAGCAGTTACCTACAGGGGGGCTCACCCCTCCACTTT.

This chain uses TRBV25-1 with TRBJ2-3; TRBD1 might be the D (5 bases). V shed 10 bases and J shed 0 bases, with 14 bases lying between them. This CDR3 region has 14 residues. The V gene's germline CDR1 is MGHDK and CDR2 SYGVNS. CDR3 in amino acids: CAISHRSSTDTQYF. DNA of the CDR3: TGTGCCATCTCTCACAGGTCTAGCACAGATACGCAGTATTTT.

This clone was seen only a few times. The V call is TRBV5-5, the J call TRBJ1-4; D unclear. V dropped 2 bases and J dropped 0 bases, with 8 bases sitting between them. The CDR3 length is 15 residues. Germline loops: CDR1 SGHKS, CDR2 YYEKEE (reference sequence). CDR3 sequence: CASSFGGATNEKLFF. CDR3 in DNA: TGTGCCAGCAGCTTCGGCGGGGCAACTAATGAAAAACTGTTTTTT.

The V and J genes are TRBV2 and TRBJ1-4; possible D gene TRBD1, 6 bases. The CDR3 consists of 15 residues. V was cut by 4 bases and J by 12 bases, with 21 bases left in between. CDR1 and CDR2 (germline): SNHLY, FYNNEI. DNA for the CDR3: TGTGCCAGCAGTGGCGCCACAGGGAGAATGAAAGAACTGTTTTTT. It yields the protein CASSGATGRMKELFF.

As regards this clone: The sample holds other DNA sequences that translate to the same CDR3. J is TRBJ1-1 and V is TRBV5-1, with TRBD1 as a possible D gene (6 bases). The V gene's germline CDR1 is SGHRS and CDR2 YFSETQ. This CDR3 has 14 residues. Deletions cut 3 bases from V and 5 bases from J, with 14 bases between. CDR3 amino acids: CASSSQGGGTEAFF. The CDR3 DNA sequence: TGCGCCAGCAGCTCACAGGGTGGAGGTACTGAAGCTTTCTTT. The variable domain in full, completed from reference TRBV5-1 and TRBJ1-1, reads KAGVTQTPRYLIKTRGQQVTLSCSPISGHRSVSWYQQTPGQGLQFLFEYFSETQRNKGNFPGRFSGRQFSNSRSEMNVSTLELGDSALYLCASSSQGGGTEAFFGQGTRLTVV.

The CDR3 DNA reads as TGTGCCAGCAGCTTACAATCCGGGACTGGGGCCAACGTCCTGACTTTC. Protein: CASSLQSGTGANVLTF. The genes are TRBV7-8 and TRBJ2-6; the D gene is possibly TRBD2 (5 bases). V was pared by 2 bases and J by 2 bases, with 10 bases between. Germline V gene data show CDR1 as SGHVS and CDR2 as FQNEAQ. The CDR3 runs 16 residues.

The chain uses TRBV7-9 and TRBJ2-3, with D possibly TRBD2 on 6 matching bases. V gave up 4 bases and J gave up 0 bases, with 11 bases separating them. Germline V gene lookup returns CDR1 SEHNR and CDR2 FQNEAQ (reference sequence). The CDR3 is 15 residues long. In DNA, the CDR3 is TGTGCCAGCAGCTCCGCCGGGGGAAGCACAGATACGCAGTATTTT. This gives the protein CASSSAGGSTDTQYF.

This chain joins TRBV6-1 and TRBJ1-2, with 12 nucleotides matching TRBD1. The CDR3 totals 15 residues. V lost 10 bases, J lost 4 bases, and 10 bases stayed unmatched. Germline CDR1 is MNHNS and CDR2 is SASEGT. The DNA of the CDR3 is TGTGCCATCCTGGGGACAGGGGGCGGAGGCTATGGCTACACCTTC. Residues: CAILGTGGGGYGYTF.